A selection of T cell receptor beta chains follows, all from one sample in a study of cytomegalovirus exposure and HLA in healthy donors. The assay was immunoSEQ multiplex PCR, and TCRdb's table has in-frame clones only and misses some. Altogether some 120,000 clones are present, over 8% being singletons, with the ten largest covering less than 4%. Sequenced sample: PBMCs. Receptor source: a man aged 25-45 years in good health and CMV-seronegative. CDR3s include the opening cysteine and the closing phenylalanine or tryptophan. The D gene is left open where the match is weak. The size field is filled for only some rows; it gives once, few, many or a size class.

TRBV27	.	TRBJ1-1	few	TGTGCCAGCAGTCGGAGGGGTCCCAACACTGAAGCTTTCTTT	CASSRRGPNTEAFF
TRBV7-2	TRBD1	TRBJ1-5	.	TGTGCCAGCAGCCTTACATGGACAGGGGCTTTGAATCAGCCCCAGCATTTT	CASSLTWTGALNQPQHF
TRBV18	TRBD1	TRBJ1-5	.	TGTGCCAGCTCACCCGAGACAGGGTCCAATCAGCCCCAGCATTTT	CASSPETGSNQPQHF
TRBV11-2	.	TRBJ2-7	few	TGTGCCAGCAGCTCGGGTGGGGAGCAGTACTTC	CASSSGGEQYF
TRBV18	.	TRBJ1-1	.	TGTGCCAGCTCACCACCAAAATCGGGACAAACGAACACTGAAGCTTTCTTT	CASSPPKSGQTNTEAFF
TRBV6-5	.	TRBJ1-1	.	TGTGCCAGCAGTGGTAACAGGCCGAACACTGAAGCTTTCTTT	CASSGNRPNTEAFF
TRBV28	.	TRBJ2-3	.	TGTGCCAGCAGTTTCAGGGGCACAGATACGCAGTATTTT	CASSFRGTDTQYF
TRBV30	TRBD2	TRBJ2-1	few	TGTGCCTGGAGTGTACTAGCGGACAATGAGCAGTTCTTC	CAWSVLADNEQFF
TRBV6-5	.	TRBJ1-1	.	TGTGCCAGCACCTCCTCAGGGAGGTACACTGAAGCTTTCTTT	CASTSSGRYTEAFF
TRBV29-1	TRBD2	TRBJ2-1	few	TGCAGCGTTGAAGACCCGCCGGGACTAGGGCGAGACAATGAGCAGTTCTTC	CSVEDPPGLGRDNEQFF
TRBV28	.	TRBJ1-5	.	TGTGCCAGCCCTGGGCCCGTGGGCCCCGCAGGCAATCAGCCCCAGCATTTT	CASPGPVGPAGNQPQHF